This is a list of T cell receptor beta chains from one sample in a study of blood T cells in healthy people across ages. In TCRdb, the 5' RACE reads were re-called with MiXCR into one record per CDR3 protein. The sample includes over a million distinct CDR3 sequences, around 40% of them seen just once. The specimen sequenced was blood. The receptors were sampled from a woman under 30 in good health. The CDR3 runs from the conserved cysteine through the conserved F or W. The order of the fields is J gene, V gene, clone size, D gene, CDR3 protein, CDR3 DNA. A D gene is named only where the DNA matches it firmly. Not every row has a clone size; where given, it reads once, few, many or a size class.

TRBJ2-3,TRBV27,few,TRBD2,CASKVAGKGTQYF,TGTGCCAGCAAAGTAGCGGGGAAGGGTACGCAGTATTTT
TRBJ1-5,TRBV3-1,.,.,CASSQGYTSNQPQHF,TGTGCCAGCAGCCAAGGGTACACCAGCAATCAGCCCCAGCATTTT
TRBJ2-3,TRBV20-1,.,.,CSASWGPAATQYF,TGCAGTGCTAGTTGGGGGCCCGCGGCTACGCAGTATTTT
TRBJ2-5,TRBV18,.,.,CASSIDRNQETQYF,TGTGCCAGCTCAATAGACAGGAATCAAGAGACCCAGTACTTC
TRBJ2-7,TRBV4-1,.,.,CASSHRSEQYF,TGCGCCAGCAGCCATCGATCCGAGCAGTACTTC
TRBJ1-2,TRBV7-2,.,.,CASSLHWRAANYGYTF,TGTGCCAGCAGCTTACATTGGCGGGCAGCTAACTATGGCTACACCTTC
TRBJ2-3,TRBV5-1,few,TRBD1,CASFRTGGRTDTQYF,TGCGCCAGCTTTCGGACAGGGGGCAGGACAGATACGCAGTATTTT
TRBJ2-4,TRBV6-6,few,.,CASTRGQNIQYF,TGTGCCAGCACTCGGGGCCAAAACATTCAGTACTTC
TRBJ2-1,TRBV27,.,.,CASSPGSGYNEQFF,TGTGCCAGCAGTCCAGGGAGCGGCTACAATGAGCAGTTCTTC
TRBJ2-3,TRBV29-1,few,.,CSVEGLWQKSTDTQYF,TGCAGCGTTGAAGGGTTATGGCAGAAGAGCACAGATACGCAGTATTTT
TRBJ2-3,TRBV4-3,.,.,CASSQDRGGGSTDTQYF,TGCGCCAGCAGTCAAGATCGTGGCGGAGGGAGCACAGATACGCAGTATTTT
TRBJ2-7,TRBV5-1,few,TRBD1,CASAGTASYEQYF,TGCGCCAGCGCCGGGACAGCTTCCTACGAGCAGTACTTC
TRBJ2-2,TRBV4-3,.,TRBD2,CASSQDGSGSSTGELFF,TGCGCCAGCAGCCAAGATGGGAGCGGGAGTTCCACCGGGGAGCTGTTTTTT
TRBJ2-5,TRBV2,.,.,CASSLVMGTQYF,TGTGCCAGCAGCCTGGTGATGGGGACCCAGTACTTC
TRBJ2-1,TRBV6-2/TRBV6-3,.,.,CASSYTGTYNEKFF,TGTGCCAGCAGTTACACCGGGACATACAATGAGAAGTTCTTC
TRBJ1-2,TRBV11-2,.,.,CASRGLGGNYGYTF,TGTGCCAGCAGGGGGCTAGGGGGTAACTATGGCTACACCTTC
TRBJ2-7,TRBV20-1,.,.,CSAGQWGTSYEQYF,TGCAGTGCTGGCCAGTGGGGGACCTCCTACGAGCAGTACTTC
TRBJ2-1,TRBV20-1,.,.,CSARVGGGEQFF,TGCAGTGCTAGAGTGGGAGGCGGTGAGCAGTTCTTC
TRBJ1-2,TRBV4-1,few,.,CASSPRNGYGYTF,TGCGCCAGCAGCCCCAGGAATGGGTATGGCTACACCTTC
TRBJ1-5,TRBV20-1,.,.,CIARGGSNQPQHF,TGCATTGCTAGAGGCGGGAGCAATCAGCCCCAGCATTTT
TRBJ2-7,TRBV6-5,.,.,CASRTDRSSYNEQYF,TGTGCCAGCAGGACAGACAGGAGCTCCTACAATGAGCAGTACTTC
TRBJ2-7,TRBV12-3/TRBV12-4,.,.,CASSLPTTGDEQYF,TGTGCCAGCAGTTTACCAACGACAGGCGACGAGCAGTACTTC
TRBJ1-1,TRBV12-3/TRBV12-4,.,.,CASSLLLPGPPEAFF,TGTGCCAGCAGTTTATTGTTACCCGGGCCGCCTGAAGCTTTCTTT
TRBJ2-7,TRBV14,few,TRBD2,CASSLSSAGGVDEQYF,TGTGCCAGCAGCCTCTCATCAGCGGGAGGGGTCGATGAGCAGTACTTC
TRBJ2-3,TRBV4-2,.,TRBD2,CASSQEEGGTRGGYF,TGTGCCAGCAGCCAAGAAGAAGGGGGGACTAGAGGAGGGTATTTT
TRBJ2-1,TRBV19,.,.,CASSIARSGWNEQFF,TGTGCCAGTAGTATAGCCAGAAGTGGGTGGAATGAGCAGTTCTTC
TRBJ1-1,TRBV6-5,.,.,CASTKGGSTEAFF,TGTGCCAGCACGAAGGGCGGGTCCACAGAAGCTTTCTTT
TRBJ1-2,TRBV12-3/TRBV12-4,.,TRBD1,CASSLWDRAIHYGYTF,TGTGCCAGCAGTTTATGGGACAGGGCGATTCACTATGGCTACACCTTC
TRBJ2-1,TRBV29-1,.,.,CGDGTYNEQFF,TGCGGCGATGGGACTTACAATGAGCAGTTCTTC
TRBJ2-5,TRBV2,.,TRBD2,CASKAGGGNEQYF,TGTGCCAGCAAAGCGGGAGGGGGAAATGAGCAGTACTTC
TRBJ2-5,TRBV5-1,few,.,CASSLDYSKTQYF,TGCGCCAGCAGCTTGGATTACAGCAAGACCCAGTACTTC
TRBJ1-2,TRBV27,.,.,CASSLKDRTGYTF,TGTGCCAGCAGTTTAAAGGACAGAACTGGCTACACCTTC
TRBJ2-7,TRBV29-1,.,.,CSSWGPGNEQYF,TGCAGCTCCTGGGGGCCAGGGAACGAGCAGTACTTC
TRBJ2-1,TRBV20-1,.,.,CSARDSSRSPFDEQFF,TGCAGTGCTAGAGATTCGTCGCGGAGCCCATTCGATGAGCAGTTCTTC
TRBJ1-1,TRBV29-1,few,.,CSVKGGNTEAFF,TGCAGCGTGAAGGGAGGGAACACTGAAGCTTTCTTT
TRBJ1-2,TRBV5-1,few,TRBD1,CASSGTGDPSNYGYTF,TGCGCCAGCAGCGGAACAGGGGACCCATCAAACTATGGCTACACCTTC
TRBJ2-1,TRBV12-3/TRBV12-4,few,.,CASSPASEGPPREQFF,TGTGCCAGCAGCCCTGCGAGTGAGGGGCCGCCTCGGGAGCAGTTCTTC
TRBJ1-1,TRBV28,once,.,CATVRAGQTEAFF,TGTGCCACCGTTAGGGCAGGGCAAACTGAAGCTTTCTTT